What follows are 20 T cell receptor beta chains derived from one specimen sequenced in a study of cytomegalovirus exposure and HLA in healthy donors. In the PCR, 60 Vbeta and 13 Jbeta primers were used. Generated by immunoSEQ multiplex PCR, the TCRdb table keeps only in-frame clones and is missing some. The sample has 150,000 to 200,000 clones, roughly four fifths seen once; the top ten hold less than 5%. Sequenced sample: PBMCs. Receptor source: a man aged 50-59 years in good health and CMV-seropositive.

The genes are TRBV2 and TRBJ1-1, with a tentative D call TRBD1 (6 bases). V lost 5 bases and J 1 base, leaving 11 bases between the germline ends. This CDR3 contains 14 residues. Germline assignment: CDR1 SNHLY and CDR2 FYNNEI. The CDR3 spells CASSNQGTNTEAFF. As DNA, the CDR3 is TGTGCCAGCAGTAATCAGGGGACGAACACTGAAGCTTTCTTT.

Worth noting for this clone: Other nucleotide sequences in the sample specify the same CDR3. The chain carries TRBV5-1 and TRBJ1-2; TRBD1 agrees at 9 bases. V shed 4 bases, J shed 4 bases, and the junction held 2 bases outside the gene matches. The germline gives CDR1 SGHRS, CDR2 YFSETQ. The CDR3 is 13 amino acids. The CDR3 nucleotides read TGCGCCAGCAGCCCGGGACAGGGCTATGGCTACACCTTC. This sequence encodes CASSPGQGYGYTF.

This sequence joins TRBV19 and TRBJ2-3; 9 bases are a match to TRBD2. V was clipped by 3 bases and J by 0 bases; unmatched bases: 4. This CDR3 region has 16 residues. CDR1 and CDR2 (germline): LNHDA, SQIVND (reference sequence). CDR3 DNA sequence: TGTGCCAGTAGTATCCTGACTAGCGGAAGCACAGATACGCAGTATTTT. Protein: CASSILTSGSTDTQYF.

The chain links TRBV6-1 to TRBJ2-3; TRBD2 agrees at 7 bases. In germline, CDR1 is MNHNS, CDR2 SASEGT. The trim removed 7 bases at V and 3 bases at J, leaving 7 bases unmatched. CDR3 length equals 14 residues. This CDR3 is CASIATSPTDTQYF. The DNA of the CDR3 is TGTGCCAGCATTGCGACTAGCCCTACAGATACGCAGTATTTT.

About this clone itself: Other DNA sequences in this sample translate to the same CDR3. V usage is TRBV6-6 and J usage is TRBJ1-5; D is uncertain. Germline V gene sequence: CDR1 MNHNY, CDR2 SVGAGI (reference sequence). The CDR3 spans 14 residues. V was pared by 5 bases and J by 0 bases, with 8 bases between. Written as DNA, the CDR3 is TGTGCCAGCAGTACTTGGTCTAGCAATCAGCCCCAGCATTTT. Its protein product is CASSTWSSNQPQHF.

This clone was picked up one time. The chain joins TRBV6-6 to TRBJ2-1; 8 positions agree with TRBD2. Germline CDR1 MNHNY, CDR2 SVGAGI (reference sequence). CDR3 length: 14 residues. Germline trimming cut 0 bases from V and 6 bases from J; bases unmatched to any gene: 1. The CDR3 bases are TGTGCCAGCAGTTACTCGGGACTAGGCAATGAGCAGTTCTTC. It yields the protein CASSYSGLGNEQFF.

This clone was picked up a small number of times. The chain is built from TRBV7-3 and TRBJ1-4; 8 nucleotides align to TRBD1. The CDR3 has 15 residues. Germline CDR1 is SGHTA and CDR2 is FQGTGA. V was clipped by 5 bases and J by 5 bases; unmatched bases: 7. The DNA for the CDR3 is TGTGCCAGCAGCGAAGGGACAGGAAGAAATGAAAAACTGTTTTTT. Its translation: CASSEGTGRNEKLFF.

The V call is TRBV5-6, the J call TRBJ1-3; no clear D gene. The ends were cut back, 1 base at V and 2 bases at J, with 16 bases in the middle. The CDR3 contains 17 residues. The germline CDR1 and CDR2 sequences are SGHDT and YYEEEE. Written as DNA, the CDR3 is TGTGCCAGCAGCTTGTCTTCAGGCCATCCTCCTGGAAACACCATATATTTT. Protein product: CASSLSSGHPPGNTIYF.

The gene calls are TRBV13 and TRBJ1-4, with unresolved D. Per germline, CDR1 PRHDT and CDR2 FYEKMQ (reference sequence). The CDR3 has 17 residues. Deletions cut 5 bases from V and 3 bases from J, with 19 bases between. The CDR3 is CASSRPTMRRANEKLFF. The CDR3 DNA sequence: TGTGCCAGCAGCCGGCCTACGATGCGGCGAGCTAATGAAAAACTGTTTTTT. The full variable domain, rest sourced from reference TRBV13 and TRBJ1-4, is AAGVIQSPRHLIKEKRETATLKCYPIPRHDTVYWYQQGPGQDPQFLISFYEKMQSDKGSIPDRFSAQQFSDYHSELNMSSLELGDSALYFCASSRPTMRRANEKLFFGSGTQLSVL.

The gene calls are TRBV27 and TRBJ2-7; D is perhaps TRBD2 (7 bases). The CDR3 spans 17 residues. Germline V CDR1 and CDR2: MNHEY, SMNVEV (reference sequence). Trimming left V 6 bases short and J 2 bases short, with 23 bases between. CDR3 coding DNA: TGTGCCAGCAGGCAAGGGGGTGCGGGACTATCTCCCTACGAGCAGTACTTC. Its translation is CASRQGGAGLSPYEQYF.

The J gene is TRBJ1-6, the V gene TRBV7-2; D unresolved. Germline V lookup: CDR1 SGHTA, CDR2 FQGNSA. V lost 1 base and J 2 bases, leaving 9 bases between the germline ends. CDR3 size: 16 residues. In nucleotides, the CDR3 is TGTGCCAGCAGCTTAGTACAGATTCCCTATAATTCACCCCTCCACTTT. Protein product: CASSLVQIPYNSPLHF.

DNA for the CDR3: TGTGCCAGCAGCGACAGGGTTTTGAACACTGAAGCTTTCTTT. It is translated as CASSDRVLNTEAFF. The genes are TRBV7-6 and TRBJ1-1, with 7 nucleotides matching TRBD1. Germline assignment: CDR1 SGHVS and CDR2 FNYEAQ. The CDR3 totals 14 residues. V trimming: 5 bases; J trimming: 0 bases; junction bases outside the gene matches: 3.

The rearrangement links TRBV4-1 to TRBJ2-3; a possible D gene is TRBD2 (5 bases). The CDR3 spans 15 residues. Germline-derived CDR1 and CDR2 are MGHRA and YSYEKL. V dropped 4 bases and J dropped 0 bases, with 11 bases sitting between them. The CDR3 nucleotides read TGCGCCAGCAGCCTCGGACTTGACAGCACAGATACGCAGTATTTT. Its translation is CASSLGLDSTDTQYF.

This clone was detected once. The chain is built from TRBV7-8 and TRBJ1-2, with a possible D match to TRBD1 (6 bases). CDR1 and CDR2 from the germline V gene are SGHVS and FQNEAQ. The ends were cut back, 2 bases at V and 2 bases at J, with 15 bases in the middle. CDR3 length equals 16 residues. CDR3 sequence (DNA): TGTGCCAGCAGCTTAAGCGTTGCGGGGGCGAACTATGGCTACACCTTC. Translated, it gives CASSLSVAGANYGYTF. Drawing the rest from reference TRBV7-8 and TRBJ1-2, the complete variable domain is GAGVSQSPRYKVAKRGQDVALRCDPISGHVSLFWYQQALGQGPEFLTYFQNEAQLDKSGLPSDRFFAERPEGSVSTLKIQRTQQEDSAVYLCASSLSVAGANYGYTFGSGTRLTVV.

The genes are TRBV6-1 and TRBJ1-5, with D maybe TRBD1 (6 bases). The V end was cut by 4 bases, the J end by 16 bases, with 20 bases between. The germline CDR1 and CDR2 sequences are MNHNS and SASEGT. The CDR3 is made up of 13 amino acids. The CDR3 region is CASSVRLQGDKHF. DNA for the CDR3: TGTGCCAGCAGTGTTCGACTACAGGGTGATAAACATTTT.

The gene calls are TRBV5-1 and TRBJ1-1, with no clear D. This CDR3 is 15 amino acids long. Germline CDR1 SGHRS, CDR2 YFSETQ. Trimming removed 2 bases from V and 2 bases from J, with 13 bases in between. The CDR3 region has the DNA TGCGCCAGCAGCTTATCGGCAGGTTCCAACACTGAAGCTTTCTTT. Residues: CASSLSAGSNTEAFF.

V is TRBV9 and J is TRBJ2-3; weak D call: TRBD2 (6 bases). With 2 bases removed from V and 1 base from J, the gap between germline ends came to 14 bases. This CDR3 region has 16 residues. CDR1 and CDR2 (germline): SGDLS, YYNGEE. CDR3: CASSVLGLVGTDTQYF. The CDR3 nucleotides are TGTGCCAGCAGCGTTTTGGGACTTGTGGGCACAGATACGCAGTATTTT.

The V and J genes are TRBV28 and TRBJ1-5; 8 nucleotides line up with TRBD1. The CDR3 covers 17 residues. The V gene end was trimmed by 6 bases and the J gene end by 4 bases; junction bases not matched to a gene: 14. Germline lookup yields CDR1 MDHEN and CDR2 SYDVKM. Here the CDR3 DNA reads TGTGCCAGCAGCCGTATCCGGACAGGGACTTCTAATCAGCCCCAGCATTTT. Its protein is CASSRIRTGTSNQPQHF.

The CDR3 bases are TGTGCCAGCAGCTCAGACAGGGGGCGGGAGACCCAGTACTTC. Translation: CASSSDRGRETQYF. The V call is TRBV7-2, the J call TRBJ2-5, with 10 bases that match TRBD1. The CDR3 loop spans 14 amino acids. Germline V gives CDR1 SGHTA, CDR2 FQGNSA. V shed 4 bases and J 5 bases; nucleotides not matched to a gene: 4.

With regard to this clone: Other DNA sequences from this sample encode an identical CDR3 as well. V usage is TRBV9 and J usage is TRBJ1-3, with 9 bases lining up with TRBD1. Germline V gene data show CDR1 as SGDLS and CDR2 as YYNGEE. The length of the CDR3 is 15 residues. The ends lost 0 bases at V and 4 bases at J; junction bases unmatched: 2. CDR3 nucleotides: TGTGCCAGCAGCGTAGCGGGACAGGGAGGAAACACCATATATTTT. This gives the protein CASSVAGQGGNTIYF.